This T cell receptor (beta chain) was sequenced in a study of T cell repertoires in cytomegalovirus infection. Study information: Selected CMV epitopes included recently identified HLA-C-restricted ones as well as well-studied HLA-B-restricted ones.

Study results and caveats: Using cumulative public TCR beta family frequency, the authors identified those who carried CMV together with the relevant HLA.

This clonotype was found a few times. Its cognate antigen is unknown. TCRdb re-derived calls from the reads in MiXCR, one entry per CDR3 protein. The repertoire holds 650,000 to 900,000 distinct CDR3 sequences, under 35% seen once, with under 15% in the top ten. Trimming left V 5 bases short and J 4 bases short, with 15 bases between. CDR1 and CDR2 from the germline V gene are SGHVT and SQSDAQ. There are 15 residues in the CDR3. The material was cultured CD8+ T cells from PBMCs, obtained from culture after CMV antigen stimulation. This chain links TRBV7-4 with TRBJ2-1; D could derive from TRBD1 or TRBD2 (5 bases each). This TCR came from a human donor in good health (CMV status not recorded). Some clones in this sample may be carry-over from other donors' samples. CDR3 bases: TGTGCCAGCAGCCCTAGCACAGGTCCTTACAATGAGCAGTTCTTC. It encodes CASSPSTGPYNEQFF.